These 24 T cell receptor beta chains came from one sample sequenced in a study of T-cell memory formation after mild COVID-19. MiXCR, applied by TCRdb to the 5' RACE reads, yields one record per CDR3 protein. Among 150,000 to 200,000 distinct CDR3 sequences listed, around 15% were seen once. Sequenced material: PBMCs or a T cell subset sorted from them (not recorded which). These receptors were obtained from an adult woman who had mild COVID-19 (a few samples of this study predate the infection). Cell type and time point are not known.

This clonotype was seen only a few times. The chain uses TRBV5-1 and TRBJ1-2; 8 bases agree with TRBD1. The V gene's germline CDR1 is SGHRS and CDR2 YFSETQ. V shed 6 bases and J 2 bases; nucleotides not matched to a gene: 3. This CDR3 comprises 13 residues. The DNA of the CDR3 is TGCGCCAGCAACGGACAGGGAAACTATGGCTACACCTTC. It is translated as CASNGQGNYGYTF.

The genes are TRBV3-1 and TRBJ2-2; no definite D call. Per germline, CDR1 LGHDT and CDR2 YNNKEL (reference sequence). The germline V and J ends were trimmed by 1 base and 4 bases, with 7 bases remaining between them. The CDR3 runs to 14 residues. The CDR3 sequence is CASSQGVFTGELFF. CDR3 DNA sequence: TGTGCCAGCAGCCAAGGGGTATTCACCGGGGAGCTGTTTTTT.

This clonotype appeared a few times. J is TRBJ2-3 and V is TRBV7-2; 10 positions agree with TRBD2. The CDR3 extends over 19 amino acids. V trimming: 5 bases; J trimming: 0 bases; junction bases outside the gene matches: 14. Germline CDR1 SGHTA, CDR2 FQGNSA. The CDR3 bases are TGTGCCAGCAGCCGAAGACCCAAAAGACTAGCGGGTAGCACAGATACGCAGTATTTT. This sequence encodes CASSRRPKRLAGSTDTQYF.

V and J are TRBV6-5 and TRBJ1-2; unclear D gene. In germline, CDR1 is MNHEY, CDR2 SVGAGI. V was pared by 6 bases and J by 4 bases, with 6 bases between. The CDR3 is made up of 11 amino acids. CDR3 coding DNA: TGTGCCAGCAGGGCAGGCTATGGCTACACCTTC. Its protein is CASRAGYGYTF.

This clonotype was seen a few times. The chain joins TRBV5-4 to TRBJ1-1; unclear D gene. The CDR3 has 13 amino acids. V lost 3 bases, J lost 6 bases, and 12 bases lay in between. Germline V gene sequence: CDR1 SGHNT, CDR2 YYREEE (reference sequence). CDR3 amino acids: CASSSGLTPEAFF. The CDR3 nucleotides read TGTGCCAGCAGCTCCGGGCTGACACCTGAAGCTTTCTTT.

This chain connects TRBV6-2 or TRBV6-3 to TRBJ1-5; 7 bases align to TRBD1. CDR3 length: 13 residues. V was pared by 8 bases and J by 6 bases, with 7 bases of the junction left unmatched. The V gene's germline CDR1 is MNHEY and CDR2 SVGEGT. The CDR3 DNA reads as TGTGCCAGCGGCAGACAGGGTACTCAGCCCCAGCATTTT. This sequence encodes CASGRQGTQPQHF.

This chain links TRBV9 with TRBJ2-7; D is unclear. Deletions cut 0 bases from V and 2 bases from J, with 9 bases between. The CDR3 totals 14 residues. Germline CDR1 reads SGDLS; CDR2 reads YYNGEE. CDR3 bases: TGTGCCAGCAGCGTAGCCCCCGGGCCCTACGAGCAGTACTTC. It translates to CASSVAPGPYEQYF.

This chain links TRBV12-5 with TRBJ2-7, with TRBD2 as a possible D gene (7 bases). V was pared by 6 bases and J by 1 base, with 19 bases between. The germline V gene encodes CDR1 LGHNT and CDR2 FRNRAP. CDR3 size: 16 residues. The CDR3 region has the DNA TGTGCTAGTGGGACCGGACGGGGGGCCGCGTCCTACGAGCAGTACTTC. It translates to CASGTGRGAASYEQYF.

This clonotype turned up a few times. The gene calls are TRBV7-8 and TRBJ2-7; D is unresolved. The germline V and J ends were trimmed by 5 bases and 6 bases, with 11 bases remaining between them. The CDR3 has 12 amino acids. Germline CDR1 reads SGHVS; CDR2 reads FQNEAQ. DNA for the CDR3: TGTGCCAGCAGCGTGACCCGGGTCGAGCAGTACTTC. Residues: CASSVTRVEQYF.

This sequence joins TRBV12-3 or TRBV12-4 and TRBJ2-7, with D perhaps TRBD1 (6 bases). Trimming took 5 bases from V and 5 from J, leaving 19 bases between them. The CDR3 spans 15 residues. The DNA of the CDR3 is TGTGCCAGCAGTCGGGGCAGGGGCGTATTCGACGAGCAGTACTTC. Translated: CASSRGRGVFDEQYF.

The chain uses TRBV12-3 or TRBV12-4 and TRBJ1-1; D is unclear. The V end was cut by 8 bases, the J end by 6 bases, with 10 bases between. The CDR3 sequence is 11 residues long. CDR3 sequence reads: CASGPGPEAFF. For the CDR3, the DNA is TGTGCCAGCGGGCCCGGCCCTGAAGCTTTCTTT.

V and J are TRBV7-3 and TRBJ2-2; D is possibly TRBD2 (5 bases). The CDR3 covers 17 residues. CDR1 and CDR2 (germline): SGHTA, FQGTGA. V lost 2 bases to trimming and J lost 8 bases, with 21 bases between them. DNA for the CDR3: TGTGCCAGCAGCTTACCGGAATCCGGACCCGCGGGTGGGGAGCTGTTTTTT. Its translation: CASSLPESGPAGGELFF. The variable domain in full, with the rest retrieved from reference TRBV7-3 and TRBJ2-2, is GAGVSQTPSNKVTEKGKYVELRCDPISGHTALYWYRQSLGQGPEFLIYFQGTGAADDSGLPNDRFFAVRPEGSVSTLKIQRTERGDSAVYLCASSLPESGPAGGELFFGEGSRLTVL.

This clonotype was seen a handful of times. The V and J genes are TRBV7-9 and TRBJ2-5; D may be TRBD2 (6 bases). The CDR3 loop spans 16 amino acids. Germline V gene lookup returns CDR1 SEHNR and CDR2 FQNEAQ (reference sequence). Trimming removed 4 bases at V and 4 bases at J, with 19 bases between. The CDR3 sequence is CASSYRVAVSRETQYF. In nucleotides, the CDR3 is TGTGCCAGCAGCTACCGGGTAGCGGTTTCCCGAGAGACCCAGTACTTC. Variable domain in full (rest from reference TRBV7-9 and TRBJ2-5): DTGVSQNPRHKITKRGQNVTFRCDPISEHNRLYWYRQTLGQGPEFLTYFQNEAQLEKSRLLSDRFSAERPKGSFSTLEIQRTEQGDSAMYLCASSYRVAVSRETQYFGPGTRLLVL.

This clonotype has at least ten counts. V and J are TRBV6-5 and TRBJ2-3, with D perhaps matching TRBD1 (6 bases). Trimming left V 8 bases short and J 6 bases short, with 18 bases between. From germline, CDR1 is MNHEY and CDR2 SVGAGI. CDR3 length: 14 amino acids. The DNA of the CDR3 is TGTGCCAGCTTGGGGGCGCCTAGGTGGGATACGCAGTATTTT. Its translation is CASLGAPRWDTQYF.

This chain connects TRBV6-5 to TRBJ2-7; D uncertain. CDR1 and CDR2 (germline): MNHEY, SVGAGI. This CDR3 contains 16 residues. Trimming took 2 bases from V and 3 from J, leaving 17 bases between them. The CDR3 region is CASSYDSARLRYEQYF. The DNA for the CDR3 is TGTGCCAGCAGTTACGACTCGGCTCGACTTCGCTACGAGCAGTACTTC.

This clonotype was counted only a few times. The chain employs TRBV7-9 and TRBJ2-3; 14 positions agree with TRBD2. CDR1 SEHNR and CDR2 FQNEAQ come from the germline V gene (reference sequence). V gave up 5 bases and J gave up 3 bases; unmatched junction bases: 13. The CDR3 runs 19 residues. CDR3 protein: CASSVPGLAGDWGTDTQYF. The CDR3 DNA reads as TGTGCCAGCAGCGTTCCGGGACTAGCGGGAGATTGGGGTACAGATACGCAGTATTTT.

The V gene is TRBV7-3, the J gene TRBJ2-3; D unresolved. CDR1 and CDR2 (germline): SGHTA, FQGTGA. This CDR3 has 13 amino acids. Trimming shortened V by 0 bases and J by 4 bases, and 5 bases separated the two germline ends. Written as DNA, the CDR3 is TGTGCCAGCAGCTTAACGCCCTCAGATACGCAGTATTTT. Its translation is CASSLTPSDTQYF.

There are a few counts of this clonotype. The chain employs TRBV24-1 and TRBJ2-2; 7 nucleotides line up with TRBD2. V lost 2 bases and J lost 6; bases outside the gene matches: 8. Germline-derived CDR1 and CDR2 are KGHDR and SFDVKD. The CDR3 covers 16 residues. CDR3 DNA sequence: TGTGCCACCAGTGATTCTCCGCCGAGCGGGGCCGGGGAGCTGTTTTTT. It is translated as CATSDSPPSGAGELFF.

The chain carries TRBV12-3 or TRBV12-4 and TRBJ2-5; 9 bases map to TRBD1. V trimming: 4 bases; J trimming: 5 bases; junction bases outside the gene matches: 8. There are 15 residues in the CDR3. CDR3 sequence (DNA): TGTGCCAGCAGTTCCCCCTGGACAGGGGAGGAGACCCAGTACTTC. Translation gives CASSSPWTGEETQYF.

This clonotype was seen a handful of times. The chain uses TRBV5-5 and TRBJ2-7; 10 bases align to TRBD2. The CDR3 is 14 residues long. Germline CDR1 is SGHKS and CDR2 is YYEKEE (reference sequence). The junction had 9 bases not matched to a gene; V was cut back by 6 bases and J by 6 bases. The CDR3: CASNMLLAGREQYF. CDR3 nucleotide sequence: TGTGCCAGCAACATGTTACTAGCGGGACGCGAGCAGTACTTC.

The J gene is TRBJ2-7, the V gene TRBV6-5; 7 nucleotides line up with TRBD1. This CDR3 is built from 16 residues. V was pared by 6 bases and J by 1 base, with 12 bases of the junction left unmatched. CDR1 MNHEY and CDR2 SVGAGI come from the germline V gene. The CDR3 nucleotides are TGTGCCAGCAGCCCATCCACAGGGGTTGGATCCTACGAGCAGTACTTC. This sequence encodes CASSPSTGVGSYEQYF.

The CDR3 DNA reads as TGTGCCAGCAGCTCCCCACAGCGGGAGGGATTTTACAATGAGCAGTTCTTC. Residues: CASSSPQREGFYNEQFF. V gene TRBV7-9 combines with J gene TRBJ2-1; 10 bases are a match to TRBD2. V lost 4 bases, J lost 4 bases, and 10 bases stayed unmatched. The CDR3 runs 17 residues. The germline gives CDR1 SEHNR, CDR2 FQNEAQ (reference sequence).

This clonotype appeared a few times. This sequence joins TRBV5-1 and TRBJ2-5; D possibly corresponds to TRBD1 (6 bases). The CDR3 extends over 15 amino acids. The V end lost 1 base, the J end lost 4 bases, and 14 bases lay between the germline ends. Germline V gene sequence: CDR1 SGHRS, CDR2 YFSETQ. The CDR3 loop reads CASSLFAGAGETQYF. In DNA form, the CDR3 reads TGCGCCAGCAGCTTGTTCGCAGGGGCTGGAGAGACCCAGTACTTC.

The sample holds a few counts of this clonotype. V and J are TRBV7-8 and TRBJ2-1; D might be TRBD2 (7 bases). V was cut by 0 bases and J by 9 bases, with 12 bases left in between. There are 14 residues in the CDR3. Per the germline V gene, CDR1 is SGHVS and CDR2 is FQNEAQ. The CDR3 reads CASSLAGGPVEQFF. CDR3 bases: TGTGCCAGCAGCTTAGCCGGGGGGCCGGTTGAGCAGTTCTTC.